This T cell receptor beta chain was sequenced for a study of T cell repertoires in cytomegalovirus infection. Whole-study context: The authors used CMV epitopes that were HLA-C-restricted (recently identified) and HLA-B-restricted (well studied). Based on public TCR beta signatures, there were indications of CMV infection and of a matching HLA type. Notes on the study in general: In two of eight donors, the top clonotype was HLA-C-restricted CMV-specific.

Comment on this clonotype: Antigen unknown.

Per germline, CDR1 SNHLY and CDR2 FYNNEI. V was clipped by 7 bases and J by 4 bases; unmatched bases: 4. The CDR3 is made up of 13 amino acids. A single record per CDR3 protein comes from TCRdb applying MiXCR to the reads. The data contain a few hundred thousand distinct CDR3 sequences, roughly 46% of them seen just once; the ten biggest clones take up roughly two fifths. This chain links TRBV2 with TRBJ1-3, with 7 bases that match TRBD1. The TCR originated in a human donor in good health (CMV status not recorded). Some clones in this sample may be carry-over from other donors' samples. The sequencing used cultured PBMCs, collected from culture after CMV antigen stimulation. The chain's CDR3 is CASNRDRGNTIYF. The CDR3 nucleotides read TGTGCCAGCAATCGGGACAGAGGAAACACCATATATTTT.